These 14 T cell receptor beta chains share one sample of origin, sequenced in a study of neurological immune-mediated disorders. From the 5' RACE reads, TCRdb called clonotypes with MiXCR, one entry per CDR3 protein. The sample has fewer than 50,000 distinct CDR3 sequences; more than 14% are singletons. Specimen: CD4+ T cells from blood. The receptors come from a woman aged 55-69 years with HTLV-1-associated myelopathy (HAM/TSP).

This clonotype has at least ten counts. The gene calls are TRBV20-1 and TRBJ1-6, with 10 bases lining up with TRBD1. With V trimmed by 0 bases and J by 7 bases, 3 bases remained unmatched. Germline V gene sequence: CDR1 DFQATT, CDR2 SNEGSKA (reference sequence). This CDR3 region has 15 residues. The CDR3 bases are TGCAGTGCTAGAGAGACAGGGGGCAGGAATTCACCCCTCCACTTT. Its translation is CSARETGGRNSPLHF.

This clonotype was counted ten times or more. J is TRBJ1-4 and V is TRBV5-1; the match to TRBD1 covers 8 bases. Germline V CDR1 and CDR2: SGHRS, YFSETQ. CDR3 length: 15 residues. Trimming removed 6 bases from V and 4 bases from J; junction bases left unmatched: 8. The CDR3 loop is CASTQTGEVNEKLFF. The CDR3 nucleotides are TGCGCCAGCACTCAGACAGGGGAGGTTAATGAAAAACTGTTTTTT.

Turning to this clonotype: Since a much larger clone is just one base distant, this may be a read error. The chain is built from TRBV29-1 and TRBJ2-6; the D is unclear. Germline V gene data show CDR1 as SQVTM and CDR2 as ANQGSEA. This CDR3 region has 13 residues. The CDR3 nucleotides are TGCAGCGTTAAACGCTCTGTGGCCAACGTCCTGACTTTC. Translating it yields CSVKRSVANVLTF.

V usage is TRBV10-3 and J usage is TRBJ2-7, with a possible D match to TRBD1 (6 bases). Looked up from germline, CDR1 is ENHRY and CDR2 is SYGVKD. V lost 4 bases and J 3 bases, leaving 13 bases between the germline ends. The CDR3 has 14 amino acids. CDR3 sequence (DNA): TGTGCCATCAGTGGTAGGACAGTAGGCTACGAGCAGTACTTC. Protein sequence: CAISGRTVGYEQYF.

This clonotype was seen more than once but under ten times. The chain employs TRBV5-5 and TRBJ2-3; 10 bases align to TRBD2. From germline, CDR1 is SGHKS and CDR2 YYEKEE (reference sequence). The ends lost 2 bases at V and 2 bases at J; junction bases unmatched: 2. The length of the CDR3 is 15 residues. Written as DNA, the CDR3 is TGTGCCAGCAGCTTTGGGACTAGCGTCACAGATACGCAGTATTTT. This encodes CASSFGTSVTDTQYF.

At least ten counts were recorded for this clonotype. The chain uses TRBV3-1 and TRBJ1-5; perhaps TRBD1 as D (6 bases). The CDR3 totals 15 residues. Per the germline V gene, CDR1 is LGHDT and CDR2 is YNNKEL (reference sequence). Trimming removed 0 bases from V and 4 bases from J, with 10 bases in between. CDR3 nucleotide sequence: TGTGCCAGCAGCCAAGAGTTCAGGGGTAATCAGCCCCAGCATTTT. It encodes CASSQEFRGNQPQHF.

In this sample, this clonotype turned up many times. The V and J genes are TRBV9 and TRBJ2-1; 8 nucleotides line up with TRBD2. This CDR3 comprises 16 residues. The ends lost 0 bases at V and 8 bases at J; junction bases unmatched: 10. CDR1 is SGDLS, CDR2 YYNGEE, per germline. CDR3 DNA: TGTGCCAGCAGCGTAGAAGACCTAGCGGGCTCCGATGAGCAGTTCTTC. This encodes CASSVEDLAGSDEQFF.

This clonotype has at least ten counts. Here the CDR3 reads CASSSQDSQETQYF. Here the CDR3 DNA reads TGTGCCAGCAGCTCCCAGGACAGCCAAGAGACCCAGTACTTC. The chain has TRBV7-6 and TRBJ2-5, with D perhaps TRBD1 (6 bases). Trimming stripped 4 bases from V and 1 base from J, with 10 bases between. The CDR3 has 14 amino acids. The V gene's germline CDR1 is SGHVS and CDR2 FNYEAQ.

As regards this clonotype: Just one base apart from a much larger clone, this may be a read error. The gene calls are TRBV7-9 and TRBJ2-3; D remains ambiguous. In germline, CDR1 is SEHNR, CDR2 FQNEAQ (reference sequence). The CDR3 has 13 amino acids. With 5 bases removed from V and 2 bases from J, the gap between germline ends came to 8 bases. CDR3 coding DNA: TGTGCCAGCAGCCTAAGTATCACAGATACGCAGTATTTT. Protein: CASSLSITDTQYF.

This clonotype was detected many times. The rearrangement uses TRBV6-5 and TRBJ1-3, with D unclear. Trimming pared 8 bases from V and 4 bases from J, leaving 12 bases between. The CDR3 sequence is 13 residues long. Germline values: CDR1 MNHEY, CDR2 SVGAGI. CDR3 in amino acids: CASSDGGGNTIYF. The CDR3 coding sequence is TGTGCCAGCTCGGACGGTGGGGGAAACACCATATATTTT.

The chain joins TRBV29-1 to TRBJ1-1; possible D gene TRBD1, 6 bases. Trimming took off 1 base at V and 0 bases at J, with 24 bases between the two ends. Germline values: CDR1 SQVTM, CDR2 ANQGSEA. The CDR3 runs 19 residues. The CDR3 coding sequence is TGCAGCGTTGAAGTCTCCCGACAGTGGGGGGCGCGTATGAACACTGAAGCTTTCTTT. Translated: CSVEVSRQWGARMNTEAFF. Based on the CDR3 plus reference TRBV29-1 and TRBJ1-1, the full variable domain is SAVISQKPSRDICQRGTSLTIQCQVDSQVTMMFWYRQQPGQSLTLIATANQGSEATYESGFVIDKFPISRPNLTFSTLTVSNMSPEDSSIYLCSVEVSRQWGARMNTEAFFGQGTRLTVV.

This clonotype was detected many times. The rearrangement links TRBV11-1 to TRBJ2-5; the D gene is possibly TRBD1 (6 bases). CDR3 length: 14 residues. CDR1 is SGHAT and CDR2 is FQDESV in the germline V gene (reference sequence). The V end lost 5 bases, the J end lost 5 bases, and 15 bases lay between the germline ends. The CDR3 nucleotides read TGTGCCAGCAGCATCCGTAACAGGGAGGAGACCCAGTACTTC. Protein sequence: CASSIRNREETQYF.

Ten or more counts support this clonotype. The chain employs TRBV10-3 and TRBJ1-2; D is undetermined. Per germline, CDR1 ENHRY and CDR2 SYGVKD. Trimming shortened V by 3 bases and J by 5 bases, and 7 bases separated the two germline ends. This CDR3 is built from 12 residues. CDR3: CAISEAGYGYTF. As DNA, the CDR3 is TGTGCCATCAGTGAAGCCGGGTATGGCTACACCTTC.

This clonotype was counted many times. The CDR3 spells CAISQGSEQYF. The DNA of the CDR3 is TGTGCCATCAGCCAGGGGTCCGAGCAGTACTTC. The chain uses TRBV10-3 and TRBJ2-7; D is possibly TRBD1 (6 bases). V lost 6 bases, J lost 6 bases, and 9 bases lay in between. The CDR3 extends over 11 amino acids. Germline V gene data show CDR1 as ENHRY and CDR2 as SYGVKD.